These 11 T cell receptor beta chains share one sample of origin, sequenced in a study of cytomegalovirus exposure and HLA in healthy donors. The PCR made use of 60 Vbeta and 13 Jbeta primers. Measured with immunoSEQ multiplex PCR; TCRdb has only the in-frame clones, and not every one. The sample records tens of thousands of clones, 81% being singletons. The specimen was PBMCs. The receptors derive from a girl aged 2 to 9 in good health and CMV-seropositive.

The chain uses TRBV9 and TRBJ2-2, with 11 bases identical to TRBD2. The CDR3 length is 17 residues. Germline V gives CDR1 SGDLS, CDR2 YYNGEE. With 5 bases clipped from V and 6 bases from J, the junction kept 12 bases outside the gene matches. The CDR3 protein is CASSYLAGGPDPGELFF. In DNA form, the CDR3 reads TGTGCCAGCAGTTACTTAGCGGGAGGGCCTGACCCCGGGGAGCTGTTTTTT.

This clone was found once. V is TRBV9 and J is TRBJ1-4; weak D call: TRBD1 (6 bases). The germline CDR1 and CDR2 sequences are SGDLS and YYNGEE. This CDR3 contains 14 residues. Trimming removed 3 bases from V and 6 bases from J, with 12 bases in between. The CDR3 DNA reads TGTGCCAGCAGCGGAGGGGGTGTAGATGAAAAACTGTTTTTT. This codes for CASSGGGVDEKLFF.

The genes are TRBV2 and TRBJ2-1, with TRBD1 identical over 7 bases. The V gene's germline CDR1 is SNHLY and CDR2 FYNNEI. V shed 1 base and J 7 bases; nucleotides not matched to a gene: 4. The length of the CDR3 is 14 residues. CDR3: CASSEDRGDNEQFF. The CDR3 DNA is TGTGCCAGCAGTGAAGACAGGGGCGATAATGAGCAGTTCTTC.

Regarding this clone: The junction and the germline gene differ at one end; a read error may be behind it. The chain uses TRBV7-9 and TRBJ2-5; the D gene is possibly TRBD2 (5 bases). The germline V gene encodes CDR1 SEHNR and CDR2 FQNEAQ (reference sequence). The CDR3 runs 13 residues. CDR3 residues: CASSFLLGESQYF. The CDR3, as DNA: TGTGCCAGCAGCTTCTTGCTGGGAGAGTCCCAGTACTTC.

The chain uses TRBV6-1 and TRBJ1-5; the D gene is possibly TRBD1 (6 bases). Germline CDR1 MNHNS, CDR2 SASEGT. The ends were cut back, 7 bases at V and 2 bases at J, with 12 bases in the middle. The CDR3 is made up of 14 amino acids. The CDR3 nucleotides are TGTGCCAGCAACCCCTCAGGGGGCAATCAGCCCCAGCATTTT. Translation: CASNPSGGNQPQHF.

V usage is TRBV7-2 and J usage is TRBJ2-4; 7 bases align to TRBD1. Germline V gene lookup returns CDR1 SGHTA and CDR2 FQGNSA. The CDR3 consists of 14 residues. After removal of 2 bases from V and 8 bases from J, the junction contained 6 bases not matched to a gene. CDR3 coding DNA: TGTGCCAGCAGCTTACCGGGGACAGCGGACATTCAGTACTTC. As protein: CASSLPGTADIQYF. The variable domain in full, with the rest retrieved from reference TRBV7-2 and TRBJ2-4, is GAGVSQSPSNKVTEKGKDVELRCDPISGHTALYWYRQSLGQGLEFLIYFQGNSAPDKSGLPSDRFSAERTGGSVSTLTIQRTQQEDSAVYLCASSLPGTADIQYFGAGTRLSVL.

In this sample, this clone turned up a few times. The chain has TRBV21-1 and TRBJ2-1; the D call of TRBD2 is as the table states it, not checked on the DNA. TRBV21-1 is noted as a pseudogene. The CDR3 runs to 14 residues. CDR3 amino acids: CAKRTGTRYNEQFF. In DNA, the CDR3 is TGTGCCAAACGAACCGGGACTAGATACAATGAGCAGTTCTTC.

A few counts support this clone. CDR3 residues: CASVQGGNEQFF. The CDR3 DNA follows: TGTGCCAGCGTTCAGGGGGGCAATGAGCAGTTCTTC. The chain couples TRBV5-6 to TRBJ2-1; tentatively, D is TRBD1 (7 bases). The germline V gene has CDR1 SGHDT and CDR2 YYEEEE. This CDR3 is built from 12 residues. Between the trimmed V and J ends, which lost 7 bases and 6 bases, there was a span of 11 bases.

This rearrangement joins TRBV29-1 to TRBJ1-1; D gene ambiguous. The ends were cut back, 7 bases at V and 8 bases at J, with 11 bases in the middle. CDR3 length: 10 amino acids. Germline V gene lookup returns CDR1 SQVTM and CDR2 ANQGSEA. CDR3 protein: CSGVITEAFF. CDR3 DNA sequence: TGCAGCGGAGTCATTACCGAAGCTTTCTTT. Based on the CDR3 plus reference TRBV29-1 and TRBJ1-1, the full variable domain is SAVISQKPSRDICQRGTSLTIQCQVDSQVTMMFWYRQQPGQSLTLIATANQGSEATYESGFVIDKFPISRPNLTFSTLTVSNMSPEDSSIYLCSGVITEAFFGQGTRLTVV.

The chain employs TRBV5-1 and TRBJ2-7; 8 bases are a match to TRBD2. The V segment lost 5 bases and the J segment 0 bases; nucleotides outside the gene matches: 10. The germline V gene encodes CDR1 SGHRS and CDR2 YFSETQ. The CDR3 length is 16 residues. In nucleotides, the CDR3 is TGCGCCAGCAGACCCACCGGGACTAGGGGCTCCTACGAGCAGTACTTC. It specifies CASRPTGTRGSYEQYF. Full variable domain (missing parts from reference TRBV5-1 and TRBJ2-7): KAGVTQTPRYLIKTRGQQVTLSCSPISGHRSVSWYQQTPGQGLQFLFEYFSETQRNKGNFPGRFSGRQFSNSRSEMNVSTLELGDSALYLCASRPTGTRGSYEQYFGPGTRLTVT.

In DNA form, the CDR3 reads TGCAGTGCTGCGCCGGGGGTTGGCTACACCTTC. Amino acid sequence: CSAAPGVGYTF. The rearrangement joins TRBV20-1 to TRBJ1-2, with a tentative D call TRBD1 (5 bases). V lost 5 bases, J lost 7 bases, and 11 bases lay in between. Germline V gene data show CDR1 as DFQATT and CDR2 as SNEGSKA (reference sequence). The CDR3 totals 11 residues.